This T cell receptor (beta chain) was observed in a study of early T cells in non-severe SARS-CoV-2 infection. Across the whole study: Sequencing was performed on bulk RNA from unsorted whole blood, leaving chains unpaired. Study-wide results and caveats: Database matching using VDJdb favored anti-spike CD8 responses, with private and CD4 specificities left missing.

Per the germline V gene, CDR1 is SEHNR and CDR2 is FQNEAQ (reference sequence). Trimming at V came to 2 bases and at J to 3 bases, leaving 5 bases not matched to a gene. This CDR3 region has 15 residues. Of note for this clonotype: Its antigen is unidentified.

Tagging with unique molecular identifiers was applied to individual cDNA molecules. TCRdb analysed the 5' RACE reads with MiXCR anew, one entry per CDR3 protein. The repertoire holds tens of thousands of distinct CDR3 sequences, with roughly 9% as singletons. This TCR derives from an adult who was a healthcare worker with PCR-confirmed SARS-CoV-2 infection or an uninfected control (not recorded which). This chain uses TRBV7-9 with TRBJ1-1; 8 bases line up with TRBD1. The specimen was whole blood, collected at baseline. As DNA, the CDR3 is TGTGCCAGCAGCTTACCGGGGACAGGACACACTGAAGCTTTCTTT. Its protein product is CASSLPGTGHTEAFF.